The clone carrying this TCR beta chain was seen repeatedly, ten times or more. TCRdb recomputed calls from the 5' RACE reads with MiXCR, one row per CDR3 protein. The repertoire holds 14,000 or so distinct CDR3 sequences, with 7.3% as singletons. The sample comes from a study of T cells after yellow fever vaccination. Germline CDR1 is DFQATT and CDR2 is SNEGSKA (reference sequence). The CDR3 is 13 residues long. Unmatched junction bases numbered 4, after V lost 5 bases and J lost 5 bases. The genes are TRBV20-1 and TRBJ2-5; 11 nucleotides align to TRBD1. Sequenced here: PBMCs, either bulk or a sorted T-cell subset (CD4+, CD8+, memory, or dextramer-sorted; not recorded which), sampled on the day of the yellow fever booster vaccination. This sequence originates from a man aged 18 to 29 who received the YFV17D yellow fever vaccine. In nucleotides, the CDR3 is TGCAGTGCTGGACAGGGGGCTAGGGAGACCCAGTACTTC. This gives the protein CSAGQGARETQYF.